This T cell receptor (beta chain) was recorded in a study of radiation and T cells in renal cell carcinoma. Study results and caveats: From baseline, blood top tumor clonotypes peaked at 2 weeks post-radiation.

Described time point: blood 4 weeks post-SBRT, at nephrectomy. The treatment is: 15 Gy SBRT to primary tumor, nephrectomy 4 weeks later. Clear cell pathology was present in this patient's renal cell carcinoma. Trimming shortened V by 11 bases and J by 7 bases, and 18 bases separated the two germline ends. CDR1 is MNHNY and CDR2 is SVGAGI in the germline V gene (reference sequence). This CDR3 region has 13 residues. Measured with immunoSEQ multiplex PCR; TCRdb has only the in-frame clones, and not every one. The data show around 180,000 clones, about 88% seen once. A word on this clone: Its antigen remains unidentified.

The starting material was blood, obtained from a patient whose treatment included radiotherapy and nephrectomy. The clonotype originates from a woman aged 50 to 60 with renal cell carcinoma. The rearrangement uses TRBV6-6 and TRBJ1-5, with a tentative D call TRBD1 (6 bases). This CDR3 is CASSTGWRQPQHF. In DNA form, the CDR3 reads TGTGCCTCTTCTACAGGGTGGCGGCAGCCCCAGCATTTT.